Each of the 3 T cell receptor beta chains below was sequenced from the same sample in a study of T cells expressing NK-cell markers. No DNA is given; TCRdb re-called the 5' RACE reads and lists each CDR3 protein once. The sample includes some 8,000 distinct CDR3 sequences. Source material: blood T cells: a sorted CD56 or NKG2C T cell subset, CD4+ or CD8+ T cells, or bulk PBMC T cells (not recorded which). These receptors originate from a man aged 18 to 29 in good health.

In terms of frequency, this clonotype is medium-sized. The chain uses TRBV6-2 or TRBV6-3 and TRBJ2-3; TCRdb outputs TRBD2, but without DNA this stays unchecked. Germline loops: CDR1 MNHEY, CDR2 SVGEGT. The CDR3 extends over 15 amino acids. CDR3 amino acids: CASRGRTISTDTQYF.

This sequence joins TRBV29-1 and TRBJ2-3; the D call of TRBD1 rests on TCRdb alone, since no DNA is present to check it. The CDR3 has 14 residues. Germline assignment: CDR1 SQVTM and CDR2 ANQGSEA. CDR3 loop: CSVVWGVSTDTQYF.

The rearrangement uses TRBV24-1 and TRBJ2-5. The CDR3 has 14 amino acids. CDR1 is KGHDR and CDR2 is SFDVKD in the germline V gene. The CDR3 sequence: CATSLSRDQETQYF.